This is a list of T cell receptor beta chains from one sample in a study of cytomegalovirus exposure and HLA in healthy donors. Profiled with immunoSEQ multiplex PCR; TCRdb holds only in-frame clones, not every one. The table shows about 130,000 clones, with roughly 78% occurring only once. The material sequenced was PBMCs. Receptors were obtained from a man aged 35 to 55 in good health and CMV-seronegative. The CDR3 runs from the conserved cysteine through the conserved F or W. D genes are given only for firm matches. Size values are once, few and many counts, or a class for expanded clones, and some rows have none.

size: -; V: TRBV2; J: TRBJ2-1; D: -; CDR3: CASSRLLNNEQFF; DNA: TGTGCCAGCAGCCGACTCCTCAACAATGAGCAGTTCTTC
size: -; V: TRBV18; J: TRBJ1-1; D: -; CDR3: CASSPGVNTEAFF; DNA: TGTGCCAGCTCACCAGGAGTGAACACTGAAGCTTTCTTT
size: few; V: TRBV7-9; J: TRBJ2-1; D: TRBD1; CDR3: CASSQQGAGPYNEQFF; DNA: TGTGCCAGCAGCCAACAGGGGGCGGGCCCCTACAATGAGCAGTTCTTC
size: -; V: TRBV6-1; J: TRBJ1-5; D: -; CDR3: CASSEVWRPWGGQPQHF; DNA: TGTGCCAGCAGTGAAGTTTGGCGCCCGTGGGGAGGTCAGCCCCAGCATTTT
size: once; V: TRBV19; J: TRBJ2-2; D: -; CDR3: CASSIEQNTGELFF; DNA: TGTGCCAGTAGTATCGAACAGAACACCGGGGAGCTGTTTTTT
size: few; V: TRBV18; J: TRBJ2-5; D: -; CDR3: CASSPPVRGGETQYF; DNA: TGTGCCAGCTCACCACCGGTCAGGGGTGGGGAGACCCAGTACTTC
size: -; V: TRBV10-2; J: TRBJ2-2; D: TRBD2; CDR3: CASRGAPGTRNTGELFF; DNA: TGCGCCAGCAGGGGGGCCCCCGGGACTAGGAACACCGGGGAGCTGTTTTTT
size: -; V: TRBV27; J: TRBJ2-5; D: -; CDR3: CASSSPPQGETQYF; DNA: TGTGCCAGCAGTTCCCCACCTCAGGGAGAGACCCAGTACTTC
size: -; V: TRBV27; J: TRBJ1-4; D: -; CDR3: CASSLGLTEKLFF; DNA: TGTGCCAGCAGTTTAGGTCTCACAGAAAAACTGTTTTTT
size: once; V: TRBV5-6; J: TRBJ2-6; D: -; CDR3: CASSPRGSGANVLTF; DNA: TGTGCCAGCAGCCCCCGGGGCTCTGGGGCCAACGTCCTGACTTTC
size: once; V: TRBV19; J: TRBJ2-3; D: -; CDR3: CASSLTDTQYF; DNA: TGTGCCAGTAGCCTCACAGATACGCAGTATTTT
size: -; V: TRBV29-1; J: TRBJ2-3; D: TRBD1; CDR3: CSVAPGQVTDTQYF; DNA: TGCAGCGTCGCACCGGGACAGGTAACAGATACGCAGTATTTT
size: few; V: TRBV27; J: TRBJ1-4; D: -; CDR3: CASRIDSLNEKLFF; DNA: TGTGCCAGCAGGATAGACAGCCTTAATGAAAAACTGTTTTTT
size: once; V: TRBV5-1; J: TRBJ2-7; D: -; CDR3: CASSRNQGYEQYF; DNA: TGCGCCAGCAGCAGGAATCAGGGTTACGAGCAGTACTTC
size: few; V: TRBV5-4; J: TRBJ2-1; D: -; CDR3: CASRIDSFNEQFF; DNA: TGTGCCAGCAGAATAGACTCCTTCAATGAGCAGTTCTTC
size: -; V: TRBV19; J: TRBJ1-1; D: TRBD1; CDR3: CASRTGARSNTEAFF; DNA: TGTGCCAGTAGGACAGGGGCCAGATCGAACACTGAAGCTTTCTTT
size: -; V: TRBV5-1; J: TRBJ1-4; D: -; CDR3: CASSLATGATNEKLFF; DNA: TGCGCCAGCAGCTTGGCGACAGGAGCAACTAATGAAAAACTGTTTTTT
size: once; V: TRBV7-8; J: TRBJ1-3; D: -; CDR3: CASSLSQGSSGNTIYF; DNA: TGTGCCAGCAGCTTAAGTCAGGGGAGCTCTGGAAACACCATATATTTT
size: -; V: TRBV5-1; J: TRBJ1-2; D: TRBD1; CDR3: CASSSDRAFYGYTF; DNA: TGCGCCAGCAGCTCCGACAGGGCGTTCTATGGCTACACCTTC
size: -; V: TRBV28; J: TRBJ1-5; D: TRBD1; CDR3: CASSLRVRGHSNQPQHF; DNA: TGTGCCAGCAGTTTAAGGGTCAGGGGGCATAGCAATCAGCCCCAGCATTTT
size: -; V: TRBV28; J: TRBJ2-7; D: -; CDR3: CASIPTDSYEQYF; DNA: TGTGCCAGCATCCCGACAGATTCCTACGAGCAGTACTTC
size: -; V: TRBV2; J: TRBJ2-3; D: TRBD1; CDR3: CAGDRDPSPDTQYF; DNA: TGTGCCGGGGACAGGGATCCCTCACCAGATACGCAGTATTTT
size: once; V: TRBV7-2; J: TRBJ2-7; D: TRBD2; CDR3: CASSLSGGVNEQYF; DNA: TGTGCCAGCAGCTTGAGCGGGGGAGTCAACGAGCAGTACTTC
size: -; V: TRBV28; J: TRBJ1-1; D: TRBD1; CDR3: CASSSGQGDTEAFF; DNA: TGTGCCAGCAGTTCAGGACAGGGGGACACTGAAGCTTTCTTT
size: few; V: TRBV28; J: TRBJ1-4; D: -; CDR3: CASSSGGTSTNEKLFF; DNA: TGTGCCAGCAGTTCCGGGGGGACCTCCACTAATGAAAAACTGTTTTTT
size: -; V: TRBV28; J: TRBJ2-7; D: TRBD1; CDR3: CASSLAGTGSYEQYF; DNA: TGTGCCAGCAGTTTAGCCGGGACAGGGTCCTACGAGCAGTACTTC
size: -; V: TRBV4-2; J: TRBJ2-2; D: -; CDR3: CASSPPRAGELFF; DNA: TGTGCCAGCAGCCCCCCCAGGGCCGGGGAGCTGTTTTTT
size: once; V: TRBV2; J: TRBJ2-3; D: -; CDR3: CASSERLGTQYF; DNA: TGTGCCAGCAGTGAACGGTTGGGCACGCAGTATTTT
size: -; V: TRBV29-1; J: TRBJ1-2; D: -; CDR3: CSVEKEGLYGYGYTF; DNA: TGCAGCGTTGAAAAAGAGGGTCTCTACGGCTATGGCTACACCTTC
size: few; V: TRBV4-1; J: TRBJ2-1; D: TRBD2; CDR3: CASSPRRALAGGPRDEQFF; DNA: TGCGCCAGCAGCCCCCGGAGAGCGCTAGCGGGAGGGCCGAGGGATGAGCAGTTCTTC
size: -; V: TRBV7-8; J: TRBJ1-1; D: -; CDR3: CASSSGGEVAEAFF; DNA: TGTGCCAGCAGCTCCGGGGGGGAGGTCGCTGAAGCTTTCTTT
size: -; V: TRBV2; J: TRBJ2-5; D: TRBD1; CDR3: CASSRDRAQETQYF; DNA: TGTGCCAGCAGCCGGGACAGAGCACAAGAGACCCAGTACTTC
size: -; V: TRBV29-1; J: TRBJ1-2; D: TRBD1; CDR3: CSVGGGQSNYGYTF; DNA: TGCAGCGTTGGTGGGGGACAGTCTAACTATGGCTACACCTTC
size: -; V: TRBV7-9; J: TRBJ2-7; D: -; CDR3: CASSTVYEQYF; DNA: TGTGCCAGCAGCACAGTCTACGAGCAGTACTTC
size: -; V: TRBV19; J: TRBJ2-5; D: TRBD2; CDR3: CASTRTSGVQETQYF; DNA: TGTGCCAGTACCCGGACTAGCGGGGTCCAAGAGACCCAGTACTTC
size: -; V: TRBV27; J: TRBJ2-7; D: -; CDR3: CASSPGQIYEQYF; DNA: TGTGCCAGCAGCCCCGGACAGATCTACGAGCAGTACTTC
size: -; V: TRBV6-6; J: TRBJ2-3; D: -; CDR3: CASRRGQPGTDTQYF; DNA: TGTGCCAGCAGACGGGGACAACCTGGCACAGATACGCAGTATTTT
size: -; V: TRBV6-5; J: TRBJ2-7; D: -; CDR3: CASRLGRSYEQYF; DNA: TGTGCCAGCAGATTGGGGCGGTCCTACGAGCAGTACTTC
size: -; V: TRBV2; J: TRBJ2-7; D: -; CDR3: CASSEQAEQYF; DNA: TGTGCCAGCAGTGAACAGGCCGAGCAGTACTTC
size: -; V: TRBV5-4; J: TRBJ1-2; D: -; CDR3: CASSSPGGNYGYTF; DNA: TGTGCCAGCAGTTCCCCGGGGGGGAACTATGGCTACACCTTC
size: once; V: TRBV18; J: TRBJ1-1; D: TRBD1; CDR3: CASLPWTGTNTEAFF; DNA: TGTGCCAGCTTACCCTGGACAGGGACGAACACTGAAGCTTTCTTT
size: -; V: TRBV6-5; J: TRBJ1-6; D: TRBD1; CDR3: CASSSRQGRNSPLHF; DNA: TGTGCCAGCAGTTCGAGACAGGGCCGTAATTCACCCCTCCACTTT
size: -; V: TRBV7-2; J: TRBJ2-3; D: TRBD2; CDR3: CASFPPSGRATDTQYF; DNA: TGTGCCTCCTTCCCCCCTAGCGGGAGGGCCACAGATACGCAGTATTTT
size: -; V: TRBV6-5; J: TRBJ1-5; D: -; CDR3: CASSSPGNNQPQHF; DNA: TGTGCCAGCAGTTCGCCAGGGAACAATCAGCCCCAGCATTTT
size: -; V: TRBV10-3; J: TRBJ2-7; D: -; CDR3: CAISGTYEQYF; DNA: TGTGCCATCAGCGGTACCTACGAGCAGTACTTC
size: -; V: TRBV19; J: TRBJ1-2; D: TRBD1; CDR3: CASSTDRDYGYTF; DNA: TGTGCCAGTAGTACCGACAGGGACTATGGCTACACCTTC
size: few; V: TRBV5-4; J: TRBJ2-1; D: TRBD2; CDR3: CASAGGRNSNEQFF; DNA: TGTGCCAGCGCGGGGGGACGGAATTCAAATGAGCAGTTCTTC
size: few; V: TRBV5-5; J: TRBJ1-1; D: TRBD1; CDR3: CASSDRVATEAFF; DNA: TGTGCCAGCAGTGACAGGGTGGCCACTGAAGCTTTCTTT
size: -; V: TRBV29-1; J: TRBJ2-3; D: TRBD1; CDR3: CSVVTGTGWRGTDTQYF; DNA: TGCAGCGTTGTAACCGGGACAGGGTGGCGGGGAACAGATACGCAGTATTTT
size: once; V: TRBV10-3; J: TRBJ1-3; D: -; CDR3: CAISVSEGNTIYF; DNA: TGTGCCATCAGTGTGTCTGAGGGAAACACCATATATTTT
size: -; V: TRBV5-1; J: TRBJ2-7; D: -; CDR3: CASSPDSLGEQYF; DNA: TGCGCCAGCAGCCCGGACAGTCTGGGAGAGCAGTACTTC
size: -; V: TRBV6-1; J: TRBJ1-1; D: TRBD1; CDR3: CASSSTGGRTEAFF; DNA: TGTGCCAGCAGTTCTACAGGGGGCAGGACTGAAGCTTTCTTT